This T cell receptor beta chain derives from a study of OX40 agonist ivuxolimab in advanced cancers. This clone was found a few times. Collection of blood occurred at baseline, at cycle 4 day 1, and at cycle 7 day 1. Clones were sequenced by immunoSEQ multiplex PCR, and TCRdb holds only the in-frame ones, with some missing. The sample shows approximately 70,000 clones, about 88% of them seen only once. With 2 bases removed from V and 10 bases from J, the gap between germline ends came to 15 bases. In germline, CDR1 is SGHDT, CDR2 YYEEEE. The CDR3 has 13 amino acids. The V gene is TRBV5-6, the J gene TRBJ1-1; possibly TRBD1 for D (6 bases). This sequence originates from an adult with an advanced solid tumor such as melanoma, head and neck, liver or kidney cancer. The sequenced sample was CD4+ or CD8+ T cells sorted from blood, obtained in a trial of the OX40 agonist ivuxolimab. The CDR3 sequence is CASSLVQGMRAFF. The CDR3 nucleotides read TGTGCCAGCAGCTTAGTCCAGGGGATGAGAGCTTTCTTT.